The clone carrying this T cell receptor (delta chain) is large. This entry belongs to a study of gamma-delta T cells after stem cell transplantation. TCRdb processed the RT-PCR reads again with the CATT caller. The sample carries about 2,000 delta-chain clones, approximately 14% recorded once. The TCR sequence derives from a human donor. It is not recorded whose cells these are; they may come from a transplant donor. Input material: gamma-delta T cells.

The CDR3 sequence: CACDTLGDSHNTDKLIF. The CDR3 bases are TGTGCCTGTGACACGCTGGGGGATTCCCACAACACCGATAAACTCATCTTT. The rearrangement joins TRDV2 to TRDJ1, with 9 bases fitting TRDD3. This CDR3 has 17 amino acids. The V and J ends lost 1 base and 0 bases, in that order; junction bases with no gene match: 8. Germline loops: CDR1 GEAIGNYY, CDR2 EKD.